These 30 T cell receptor beta chains originate from one sample sequenced in a study of blood T cell repertoires in COVID-19. Using immunoSEQ multiplex PCR, the repertoire was profiled, and TCRdb retains in-frame clones only, with some absent. The data show 32,000 or so clones, with around 86% seen just once and about 64% held by the top ten. The sequenced sample consisted of peripheral blood. The receptors originated from a man aged 65 to 79 with acute or convalescent COVID-19.

The chain has TRBV5-5 and TRBJ1-1; a weak D match, TRBD1 (5 bases). Trimming pared 1 base from V and 4 bases from J, leaving 14 bases between. This CDR3 region has 15 residues. Germline CDR1 and CDR2: SGHKS and YYEKEE (reference sequence). DNA for the CDR3: TGTGCCAGCAGCTTGTACGGGGGGGAGGGCACTGAAGCTTTCTTT. This sequence encodes CASSLYGGEGTEAFF.

The V call is TRBV3-1 (or the pseudogene TRBV3-2), the J call TRBJ1-1, with D hard to call. Germline V lookup: CDR1 LGHDT, CDR2 YNNKEL (reference sequence). The CDR3 runs 13 residues. V was pared by 0 bases and J by 8 bases, with 10 bases between. CDR3 in amino acids: CASSQDWQYEAFF. As DNA, the CDR3 is TGTGCCAGCAGCCAAGATTGGCAGTACGAAGCTTTCTTT.

The rearrangement links TRBV19 to TRBJ1-4; no firm D call. The germline V gene has CDR1 LNHDA and CDR2 SQIVND (reference sequence). V was pared by 10 bases and J by 4 bases, with 13 bases between. The CDR3 length is 13 residues. This CDR3 is CATERGRNEKLFF. CDR3 sequence (DNA): TGTGCCACAGAACGCGGGCGTAATGAAAAACTGTTTTTT.

Comment on this clone: An end of the junction does not agree with germline; a read error may underlie this. The chain employs TRBV27 and TRBJ1-1, with 10 bases matching TRBD1. Germline V lookup: CDR1 MNHEY, CDR2 SMNVEV (reference sequence). The CDR3 runs to 14 residues. In DNA, the CDR3 is TGTGCCAGCAGTATATCAGGGACAGGGGCTGAAGCTTTCTTT. Translation gives CASSISGTGAEAFF.

The V call is TRBV7-2, the J call TRBJ1-2; D possibly corresponds to TRBD1 (6 bases). Germline V gene lookup returns CDR1 SGHTA and CDR2 FQGNSA. Trimming took off 7 bases at V and 4 bases at J, with 16 bases between the two ends. This CDR3 spans 14 amino acids. Here the CDR3 DNA reads TGTGCCAGCACCCGGGGGGGGCGACGCTATGGCTACACCTTC. Translated, it gives CASTRGGRRYGYTF. Full variable domain (rest looked up from reference TRBV7-2 and TRBJ1-2): GAGVSQSPSNKVTEKGKDVELRCDPISGHTALYWYRQSLGQGLEFLIYFQGNSAPDKSGLPSDRFSAERTGGSVSTLTIQRTQQEDSAVYLCASTRGGRRYGYTFGSGTRLTVV.

This chain connects TRBV10-3 to TRBJ2-2; D unclear. The CDR3 runs 15 residues. V was trimmed by 3 bases and J by 1 base, leaving 9 bases between them. The germline V gene has CDR1 ENHRY and CDR2 SYGVKD. CDR3 loop: CAISDPTLNTGELFF. CDR3 bases: TGTGCCATCAGTGATCCAACATTGAACACCGGGGAGCTGTTTTTT.

This clone was detected only once. This chain uses TRBV6-5 with TRBJ1-1; D is uncertain. This CDR3 has 13 residues. Per the germline V gene, CDR1 is MNHEY and CDR2 is SVGAGI. The V gene lost 7 bases and the J gene lost 0 bases, with 9 bases spanning the gap. The CDR3: CASKREMNTEAFF. Here the CDR3 DNA reads TGTGCCAGCAAGAGAGAGATGAACACTGAAGCTTTCTTT.

The rearrangement joins TRBV27 to TRBJ1-2; no clear D gene. The CDR3 has 14 amino acids. Germline assignment: CDR1 MNHEY and CDR2 SMNVEV (reference sequence). V lost 1 base and J lost 3, with 9 bases in between. The CDR3 nucleotides are TGTGCCAGCAGTTTATACGGGGAGGACTATGGCTACACCTTC. It codes for CASSLYGEDYGYTF.

The chain carries TRBV24-1 and TRBJ2-5; D is unresolved. The V gene's germline CDR1 is KGHDR and CDR2 SFDVKD. The CDR3 is 12 residues long. V was clipped by 1 base and J by 4 bases, with 3 bases between them. The CDR3 nucleotides are TGTGCCACCAGTGATTTCGGAGAGACCCAGTACTTC. Its protein is CATSDFGETQYF.

The chain carries TRBV3-1 (or the pseudogene TRBV3-2) and TRBJ1-1; D not certain. The CDR3 runs to 13 residues. V lost 3 bases and J 3 bases, leaving 8 bases between the germline ends. The germline gives CDR1 LGHDT, CDR2 YNNKEL (reference sequence). The CDR3 sequence: CASSQRGDTEAFF. In DNA, the CDR3 is TGTGCCAGCAGCCAGAGAGGAGACACTGAAGCTTTCTTT.

In its sample, this clone was seen a few times. The chain joins TRBV7-9 to TRBJ1-3; 9 bases are a match to TRBD1. Germline-derived CDR1 and CDR2 are SEHNR and FQNEAQ (reference sequence). This CDR3 has 17 residues. Trimming at V came to 5 bases and at J to 2 bases, leaving 10 bases not matched to a gene. The CDR3 spells CASSRDRVKGPGNTIYF. DNA for the CDR3: TGTGCCAGCAGCCGGGACAGGGTAAAGGGACCTGGAAACACCATATATTTT.

The chain's CDR3 is CASSQDNEQFF. The CDR3 DNA reads as TGTGCCTCTTCCCAGGACAATGAGCAGTTCTTC. V and J are TRBV10-3 and TRBJ2-1; D call uncertain. The CDR3 runs 11 residues. V shed 11 bases and J shed 5 bases, with 10 bases lying between them. Germline V gene sequence: CDR1 ENHRY, CDR2 SYGVKD.

The chain combines TRBV24-1 with TRBJ1-5; D unresolved. Germline V lookup: CDR1 KGHDR, CDR2 SFDVKD. Deletions cut 4 bases from V and 7 bases from J, with 19 bases between. The CDR3 extends over 16 amino acids. In DNA form, the CDR3 reads TGTGCCACCAGTGACACGGGATCCTCGGTGGCCCAGCCCCAGCATTTT. It is translated as CATSDTGSSVAQPQHF.

This clone was recorded only once. The chain couples TRBV6-6 to TRBJ1-1, with a weak D call TRBD1 (5 bases). V lost 6 bases and J 7 bases, leaving 15 bases between the germline ends. The CDR3 loop spans 13 amino acids. Germline V gene data show CDR1 as MNHNY and CDR2 as SVGAGI (reference sequence). The DNA of the CDR3 is TGTGCCAGCAGGGCTGGGGGGTACGATGAAGCTTTCTTT. Residues: CASRAGGYDEAFF.

The chain uses TRBV28 and TRBJ1-3; 12 bases align to TRBD1. The CDR3 is 15 residues long. Unmatched junction bases numbered 5, after V lost 4 bases and J lost 7 bases. Germline CDR1 MDHEN, CDR2 SYDVKM. The DNA for the CDR3 is TGTGCCAGCAGTTACGGGACAGGGGGCGCGAACACCATATATTTT. It yields the protein CASSYGTGGANTIYF. The full variable domain, with the rest looked up from reference TRBV28 and TRBJ1-3, is DVKVTQSSRYLVKRTGEKVFLECVQDMDHENMFWYRQDPGLGLRLIYFSYDVKMKEKGDIPEGYSVSREKKERFSLILESASTNQTSMYLCASSYGTGGANTIYFGEGSWLTVV.

This chain links TRBV19 with TRBJ1-6, with 9 bases identical to TRBD1. Losses at the gene ends were 10 bases for V and 7 bases for J; bases not matched to a gene: 5. Germline assignment: CDR1 LNHDA and CDR2 SQIVND (reference sequence). The CDR3 extends over 13 amino acids. The CDR3 spells CATSGQGNSPLHF. The DNA for the CDR3 is TGTGCCACTTCGGGACAGGGCAATTCACCCCTCCACTTT.

This chain joins TRBV3-1 (or the pseudogene TRBV3-2) and TRBJ1-1; 8 positions agree with TRBD1. Germline values: CDR1 LGHDT, CDR2 YNNKEL (reference sequence). CDR3 length equals 16 residues. The ends lost 2 bases at V and 1 base at J; junction bases unmatched: 6. The CDR3 loop is CASSQIWTGQNTEAFF. The CDR3 DNA is TGTGCCAGCAGCCAAATCTGGACAGGGCAGAACACTGAAGCTTTCTTT.

This clone has just a few counts. This rearrangement joins TRBV30 to TRBJ1-2, with 11 nucleotides matching TRBD1. Germline-derived CDR1 and CDR2 are GTSNPN and SVGIG (reference sequence). The CDR3 spans 15 residues. V was pared by 1 base and J by 5 bases, with 6 bases of the junction left unmatched. The CDR3 DNA is TGTGCCTGGAGTGGGGACAGGGGGAAATATTATGGCTACACCTTC. It is translated as CAWSGDRGKYYGYTF.

V and J are TRBV19 and TRBJ1-1, with D tentatively TRBD1 (5 bases). The CDR3 consists of 14 residues. V gave up 1 base and J gave up 1 base, with 7 bases separating them. The germline V gene has CDR1 LNHDA and CDR2 SQIVND (reference sequence). CDR3 in DNA: TGTGCCAGTAGTATAGCCGGGGGGAACACTGAAGCTTTCTTT. Amino acids: CASSIAGGNTEAFF. Full variable domain (outside the CDR3, taken from reference TRBV19 and TRBJ1-1): DGGITQSPKYLFRKEGQNVTLSCEQNLNHDAMYWYRQDPGQGLRLIYYSQIVNDFQKGDIAEGYSVSREKKESFPLTVTSAQKNPTAFYLCASSIAGGNTEAFFGQGTRLTVV.

The rearrangement joins TRBV6-5 to TRBJ2-2, with a weak D call TRBD2 (5 bases). V lost 6 bases and J lost 0, with 11 bases in between. CDR3 size: 15 residues. The germline gives CDR1 MNHEY, CDR2 SVGAGI. The DNA for the CDR3 is TGTGCCAGCAGCCTCGACTACCCGAACACCGGGGAGCTGTTTTTT. Translating gives CASSLDYPNTGELFF.

The rearrangement uses TRBV19 and TRBJ1-5, with D possibly matching TRBD1 (6 bases). Germline V gene lookup returns CDR1 LNHDA and CDR2 SQIVND (reference sequence). V lost 3 bases and J 6 bases, leaving 15 bases between the germline ends. This CDR3 is 15 amino acids long. Here the CDR3 reads CASSMATGYGQPQHF. In nucleotides, the CDR3 is TGTGCCAGTAGTATGGCTACAGGGTACGGTCAGCCCCAGCATTTT. Full variable domain (remainder filled in from reference TRBV19 and TRBJ1-5): DGGITQSPKYLFRKEGQNVTLSCEQNLNHDAMYWYRQDPGQGLRLIYYSQIVNDFQKGDIAEGYSVSREKKESFPLTVTSAQKNPTAFYLCASSMATGYGQPQHFGDGTRLSIL.

The chain recombines TRBV6-5 with TRBJ1-1; a possible D gene is TRBD1 (6 bases). The V end was cut by 2 bases, the J end by 4 bases, with 8 bases between. Germline assignment: CDR1 MNHEY and CDR2 SVGAGI. The CDR3 runs to 13 residues. CDR3 sequence (DNA): TGTGCCAGCAGTTACATGGACAGCACTGAAGCTTTCTTT. Protein: CASSYMDSTEAFF.

About this clone itself: Other nucleotide sequences from this sample produce the same CDR3. The CDR3, as DNA: TGCGCCAGCAGCCCGGACAGGAATCAGCCCCAGCATTTT. This translates into CASSPDRNQPQHF. The J gene is TRBJ1-5, the V gene TRBV5-1, with 7 bases identical to TRBD1. The germline V gene encodes CDR1 SGHRS and CDR2 YFSETQ. J lost 4 bases, V lost 4 bases, and 2 bases had no gene match. The CDR3 extends over 13 amino acids.

In this sample, this clone turned up once. The chain links TRBV10-3 to TRBJ2-7; the match to TRBD2 covers 8 bases. V lost 7 bases to trimming and J lost 3 bases; unmatched junction nucleotides: 5. CDR3 length: 13 residues. Germline values: CDR1 ENHRY, CDR2 SYGVKD. The CDR3 DNA sequence: TGTGCCATCAAAGGGACTAGGAACTACGAGCAGTACTTC. Translating gives CAIKGTRNYEQYF.

The J gene is TRBJ1-2, the V gene TRBV7-2; D unresolved. Trimming left V 3 bases short and J 1 base short, with 6 bases between. The V gene's germline CDR1 is SGHTA and CDR2 FQGNSA. The CDR3 runs 13 residues. In DNA form, the CDR3 reads TGTGCCAGCAGCTTGAGAAATAACTATGGCTACACCTTC. Protein sequence: CASSLRNNYGYTF.

The chain combines TRBV9 with TRBJ1-5, with D maybe TRBD1 (5 bases). The CDR3 extends over 13 amino acids. The germline gives CDR1 SGDLS, CDR2 YYNGEE. V shed 3 bases and J shed 6 bases, with 10 bases lying between them. The CDR3 DNA reads as TGTGCCAGCAGCGCGGGGGGAAGTCAGCCCCAGCATTTT. Residues: CASSAGGSQPQHF.

This sequence joins TRBV4-3 and TRBJ2-1; the D gene is possibly TRBD2 (6 bases). V was pared by 0 bases and J by 4 bases, with 13 bases between. This CDR3 contains 16 residues. Germline loops: CDR1 LGHNA, CDR2 YSLEER. CDR3 in amino acids: CASSQDLGSGYNEQFF. DNA for the CDR3: TGCGCCAGCAGCCAAGATCTCGGGAGCGGATACAATGAGCAGTTCTTC.

The chain links TRBV18 to TRBJ1-5; 7 positions agree with TRBD1. V shed 5 bases and J 7 bases; nucleotides not matched to a gene: 11. Germline V gene data show CDR1 as KGHSH and CDR2 as LQKENI. There are 15 residues in the CDR3. The CDR3: CASSTNPDRVQPQHF. For the CDR3, the DNA is TGTGCCAGCTCAACTAACCCTGACAGGGTACAGCCCCAGCATTTT.

The V and J genes are TRBV3-1 (or the pseudogene TRBV3-2) and TRBJ2-2; perhaps TRBD2 as D (6 bases). Germline V lookup: CDR1 LGHDT, CDR2 YNNKEL (reference sequence). V was pared by 0 bases and J by 2 bases, with 10 bases between. CDR3 length: 16 amino acids. CDR3 coding DNA: TGTGCCAGCAGCCAAGATTCGCGGGGCAACACCGGGGAGCTGTTTTTT. Translation: CASSQDSRGNTGELFF.

The chain uses TRBV6-5 and TRBJ2-3, with 7 bases lining up with TRBD2. The CDR3 length is 15 residues. The V segment lost 0 bases and the J segment 5 bases; nucleotides outside the gene matches: 5. Germline V gives CDR1 MNHEY, CDR2 SVGAGI. The CDR3 bases are TGTGCCAGCAGTTACTCCCGGAGCGGGGTAGATACGCAGTATTTT. Its protein product is CASSYSRSGVDTQYF.